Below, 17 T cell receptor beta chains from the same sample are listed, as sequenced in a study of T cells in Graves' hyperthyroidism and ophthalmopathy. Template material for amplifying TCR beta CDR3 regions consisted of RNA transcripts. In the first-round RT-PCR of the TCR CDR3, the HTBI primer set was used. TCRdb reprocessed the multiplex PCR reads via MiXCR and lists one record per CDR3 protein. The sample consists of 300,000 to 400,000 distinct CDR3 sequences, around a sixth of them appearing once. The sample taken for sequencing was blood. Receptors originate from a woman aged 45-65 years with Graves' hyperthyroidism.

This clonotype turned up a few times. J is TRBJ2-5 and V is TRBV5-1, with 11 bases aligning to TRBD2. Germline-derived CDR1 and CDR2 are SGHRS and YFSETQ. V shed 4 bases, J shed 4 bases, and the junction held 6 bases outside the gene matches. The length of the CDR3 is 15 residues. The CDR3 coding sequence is TGCGCCAGCAGCAAACTAGCGGGGGAAGGAGAGACCCAGTACTTC. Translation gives CASSKLAGEGETQYF. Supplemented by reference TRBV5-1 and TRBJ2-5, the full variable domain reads KAGVTQTPRYLIKTRGQQVTLSCSPISGHRSVSWYQQTPGQGLQFLFEYFSETQRNKGNFPGRFSGRQFSNSRSEMNVSTLELGDSALYLCASSKLAGEGETQYFGPGTRLLVL.

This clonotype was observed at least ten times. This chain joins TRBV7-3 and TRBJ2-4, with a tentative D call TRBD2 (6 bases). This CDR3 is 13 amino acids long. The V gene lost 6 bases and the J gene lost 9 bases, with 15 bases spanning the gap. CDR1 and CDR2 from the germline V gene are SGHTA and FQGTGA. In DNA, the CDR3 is TGTGCCAGCAGTAGCGGACTCGGAAGCATTCAGTACTTC. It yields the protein CASSSGLGSIQYF.

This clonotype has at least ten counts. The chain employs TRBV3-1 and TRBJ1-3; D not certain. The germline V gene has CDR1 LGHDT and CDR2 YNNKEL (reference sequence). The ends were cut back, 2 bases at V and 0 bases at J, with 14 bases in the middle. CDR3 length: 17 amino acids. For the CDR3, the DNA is TGTGCCAGCAGCCAAATGTATGGCGGGAGCTCTGGAAACACCATATATTTT. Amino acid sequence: CASSQMYGGSSGNTIYF.

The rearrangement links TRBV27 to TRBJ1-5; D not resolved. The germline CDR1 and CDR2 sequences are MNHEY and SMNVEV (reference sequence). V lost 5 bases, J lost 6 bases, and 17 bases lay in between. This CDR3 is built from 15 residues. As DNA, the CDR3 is TGTGCCAGCAGTCCCTTCGGGGAGCGGGGTCAGCCCCAGCATTTT. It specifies CASSPFGERGQPQHF.

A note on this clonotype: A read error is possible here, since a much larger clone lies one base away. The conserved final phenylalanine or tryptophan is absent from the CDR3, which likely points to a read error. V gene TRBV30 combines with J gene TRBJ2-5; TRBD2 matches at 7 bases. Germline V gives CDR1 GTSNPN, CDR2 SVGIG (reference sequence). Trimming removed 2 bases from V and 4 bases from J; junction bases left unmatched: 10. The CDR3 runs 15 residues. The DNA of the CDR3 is TGTGCCTGGAGTCCACGGGGGGATATAACAGAGACCCAGTACCTC. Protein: CAWSPRGDITETQYL.

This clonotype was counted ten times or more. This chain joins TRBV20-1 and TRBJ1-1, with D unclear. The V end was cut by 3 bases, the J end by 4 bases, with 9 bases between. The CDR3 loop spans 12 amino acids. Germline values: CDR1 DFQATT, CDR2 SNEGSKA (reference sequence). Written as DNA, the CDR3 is TGCAGTGCTAGGGACCCAGGCACTGAAGCTTTCTTT. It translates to CSARDPGTEAFF.

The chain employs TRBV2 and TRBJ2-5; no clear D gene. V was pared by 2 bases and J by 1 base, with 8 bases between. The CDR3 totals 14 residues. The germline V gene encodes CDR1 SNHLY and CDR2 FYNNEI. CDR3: CASSEKGRQETQYF. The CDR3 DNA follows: TGTGCCAGCAGTGAAAAAGGGCGCCAAGAGACCCAGTACTTC.

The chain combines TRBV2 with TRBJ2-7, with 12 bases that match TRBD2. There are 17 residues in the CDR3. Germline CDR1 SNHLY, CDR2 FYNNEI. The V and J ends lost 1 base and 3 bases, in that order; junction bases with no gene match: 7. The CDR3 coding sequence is TGTGCCAGCAGTGAAGTGAGCTTGACTAGCGGGGGCTACGAGCAGTACTTC. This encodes CASSEVSLTSGGYEQYF.

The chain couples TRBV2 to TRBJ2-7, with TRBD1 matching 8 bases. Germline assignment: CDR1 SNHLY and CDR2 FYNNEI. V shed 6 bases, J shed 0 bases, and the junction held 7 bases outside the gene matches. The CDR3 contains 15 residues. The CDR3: CASRRKDRASYEQYF. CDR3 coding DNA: TGTGCCAGCAGGAGGAAGGACAGGGCCTCCTACGAGCAGTACTTC.

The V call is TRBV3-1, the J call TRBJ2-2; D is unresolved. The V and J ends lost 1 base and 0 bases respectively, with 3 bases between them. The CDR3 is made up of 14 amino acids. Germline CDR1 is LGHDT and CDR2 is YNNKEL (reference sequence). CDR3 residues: CASSQGSNTGELFF. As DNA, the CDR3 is TGTGCCAGCAGCCAAGGGTCGAACACCGGGGAGCTGTTTTTT.

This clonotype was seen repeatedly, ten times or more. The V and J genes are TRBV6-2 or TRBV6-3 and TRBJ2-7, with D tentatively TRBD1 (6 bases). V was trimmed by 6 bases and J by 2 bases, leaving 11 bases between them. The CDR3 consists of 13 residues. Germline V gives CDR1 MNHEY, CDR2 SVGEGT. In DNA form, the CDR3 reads TGTGCCAGCAGCCCGACAGGACCCTACGAGCAGTACGTC. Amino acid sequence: CASSPTGPYEQYV.

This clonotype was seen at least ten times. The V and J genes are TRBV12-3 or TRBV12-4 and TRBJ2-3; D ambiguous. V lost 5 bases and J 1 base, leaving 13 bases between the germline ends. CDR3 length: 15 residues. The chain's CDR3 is CASSTNLYGTDTQYF. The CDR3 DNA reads TGTGCCAGCAGTACGAACCTTTATGGCACAGATACGCAGTATTTT.

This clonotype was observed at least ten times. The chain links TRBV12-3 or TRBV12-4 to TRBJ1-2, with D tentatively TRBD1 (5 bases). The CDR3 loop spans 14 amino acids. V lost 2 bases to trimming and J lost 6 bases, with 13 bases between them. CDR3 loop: CASSLLEGLDGYTF. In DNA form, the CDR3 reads TGTGCCAGCAGTTTACTAGAGGGGCTTGATGGCTACACCTTC.

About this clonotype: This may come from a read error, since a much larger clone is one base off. The CDR3 sequence is CASSFGYQPQHF. The CDR3 coding sequence is TGTGCCAGCAGTTTCGGGTATCAGCCCCAGCATTTT. This rearrangement joins TRBV12-3 or TRBV12-4 to TRBJ1-5; D not resolved. The ends were cut back, 3 bases at V and 5 bases at J, with 5 bases in the middle. The CDR3 sequence is 12 residues long.

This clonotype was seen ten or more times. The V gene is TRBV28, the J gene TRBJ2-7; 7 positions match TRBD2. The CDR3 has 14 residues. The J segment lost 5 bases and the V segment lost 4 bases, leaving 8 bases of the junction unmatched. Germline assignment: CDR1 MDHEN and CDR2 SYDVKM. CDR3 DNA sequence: TGTGCCAGCAGTTCATCCGGAACTAGCGACGAGCAGTACTTC. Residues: CASSSSGTSDEQYF.

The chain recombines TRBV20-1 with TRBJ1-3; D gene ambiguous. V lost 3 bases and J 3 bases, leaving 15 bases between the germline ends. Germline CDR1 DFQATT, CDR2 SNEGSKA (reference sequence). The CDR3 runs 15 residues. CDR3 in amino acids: CSARVQWGSGNTIYF. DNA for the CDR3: TGCAGTGCTAGGGTACAGTGGGGTAGTGGAAACACCATATATTTT.

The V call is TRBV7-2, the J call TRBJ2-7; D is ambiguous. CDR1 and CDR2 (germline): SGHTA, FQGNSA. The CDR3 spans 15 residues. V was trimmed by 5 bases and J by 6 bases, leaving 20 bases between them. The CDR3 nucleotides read TGTGCCAGCAGCCCCCGGAAGTTTCAGCCCGTCGAGCAGTACTTC. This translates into CASSPRKFQPVEQYF.